The sequence of this T cell receptor beta chain was determined in a study of cytomegalovirus exposure and HLA in healthy donors. Study-wide context: Unique TCR beta sequences numbering 117 million came from around 180 million T cells in an earlier analysis.

V shed 3 bases, J shed 6 bases, and the junction held 7 bases outside the gene matches. The length of the CDR3 is 15 residues. Regarding this clone: Its target is unknown.

Findings and limits, study-wide: Presence/absence analyses supposed approximately even sequencing depth among donors. Equally common other TCR beta chains were less clonally expanded than HLA-associated ones, a later analysis found.

The primer mix had 60 Vbeta and 13 Jbeta primers. Libraries were prepared by immunoSEQ multiplex PCR; TCRdb keeps only in-frame clonotypes and omits some of them. The repertoire includes about 120,000 clones, roughly 80% of them detected once, and 3.3% sits in the top ten. Sequenced: PBMCs. This clonotype originated in a woman aged 25 to 39 in good health and CMV-seropositive. The chain is built from TRBV23-1 and TRBJ2-3, with 9 bases identical to TRBD1. TRBV23-1 is classed as an ORF, of uncertain function. Here the CDR3 reads CASSQFGGTGDTQYF. DNA of the CDR3: TGCGCCAGCAGTCAGTTCGGAGGGACAGGGGATACGCAGTATTTT.